One and the same sample provided the 26 T cell receptor beta chains below, sequenced in a study of shared clonotypes between healthy human individuals. As defined, naive CD8 cells were CD45RO-negative and positively selected for CCR7, with terminally differentiated effector memory CD45RA+ cells excluded. Assay used: immunoSEQ multiplex PCR; TCRdb lists only in-frame clones, some missing. The table records 450,000 to 700,000 clones, around 95% of them present only once. Material: naive CD8+ T cells sorted from blood. Receptors originate from a woman aged 25-40 years in good health.

The V and J genes are TRBV6-5 and TRBJ2-5; 9 bases agree with TRBD1. Trimming at V came to 4 bases and at J to 5 bases, leaving 8 bases not matched to a gene. Per germline, CDR1 MNHEY and CDR2 SVGAGI. CDR3 length: 15 amino acids. CDR3 protein: CASSSEGQGGETQYF. The CDR3 nucleotides are TGTGCCAGCAGTTCAGAGGGACAGGGTGGGGAGACCCAGTACTTC.

The chain carries TRBV4-2 and TRBJ2-7, with 11 bases identical to TRBD1. Germline loops: CDR1 LGHNA, CDR2 YNFKEQ. The CDR3 length is 17 residues. The junction had 9 bases not matched to a gene; V was cut back by 2 bases and J by 3 bases. The DNA for the CDR3 is TGTGCCAGCAGCCAACGCCTCGGACAGGGGGCTCTCTACGAGCAGTACTTC. It is translated as CASSQRLGQGALYEQYF.

The V call is TRBV5-5, the J call TRBJ2-7; 9 nucleotides agree with TRBD2. CDR3 length: 15 amino acids. The junction had 10 bases not matched to a gene; V was cut back by 4 bases and J by 5 bases. In germline, CDR1 is SGHKS, CDR2 YYEKEE (reference sequence). CDR3 protein: CASSRLGREGDEQYF. CDR3 in DNA: TGTGCCAGCAGCCGCCTCGGGCGGGAGGGCGACGAGCAGTACTTC.

The V call is TRBV11-2, the J call TRBJ2-3; D is uncertain. CDR1 is SGHAT, CDR2 FQNNGV, per germline. The CDR3 runs 13 residues. Trimming took off 2 bases at V and 8 bases at J, with 11 bases between the two ends. CDR3 amino acids: CASSLSSPPTQYF. In nucleotides, the CDR3 is TGTGCCAGCAGCTTAAGCAGCCCTCCTACGCAGTATTTT.

The CDR3 protein is CASSLESASGVPYNEQFF. CDR3 nucleotide sequence: TGTGCCAGCAGTTTAGAATCAGCTAGCGGGGTTCCATACAATGAGCAGTTCTTC. The V gene is TRBV27, the J gene TRBJ2-1; 9 positions agree with TRBD2. Germline CDR1 MNHEY, CDR2 SMNVEV (reference sequence). The CDR3 sequence is 18 residues long. Losses at the gene ends were 2 bases for V and 4 bases for J; bases not matched to a gene: 12.

The gene calls are TRBV4-1 and TRBJ2-7; 8 positions match TRBD2. In germline, CDR1 is MGHRA, CDR2 YSYEKL. V shed 3 bases, J shed 4 bases, and the junction held 8 bases outside the gene matches. CDR3 length equals 15 residues. The CDR3 is CASSHPGGVGYEQYF. DNA for the CDR3: TGCGCCAGCAGCCACCCCGGGGGGGTCGGGTACGAGCAGTACTTC.

In regard to this clone: This sample includes further DNA sequences coding for the same CDR3. The rearrangement uses TRBV9 and TRBJ2-7; D gene uncertain. Between the trimmed V and J ends, which lost 3 bases and 0 bases, there was a span of 4 bases. The germline CDR1 and CDR2 sequences are SGDLS and YYNGEE. CDR3 length: 12 residues. The CDR3 DNA follows: TGTGCCAGCAGCGGTGACTCCTACGAGCAGTACTTC. It yields the protein CASSGDSYEQYF.

The CDR3 sequence: CASSILRAISVATNEKLFF. CDR3 in DNA: TGTGCCAGCAGTATTCTCCGGGCTATCTCCGTTGCAACTAATGAAAAACTGTTTTTT. The rearrangement joins TRBV2 to TRBJ1-4; D is uncertain. Trimming took off 5 bases at V and 0 bases at J, with 22 bases between the two ends. CDR1 and CDR2 from the germline V gene are SNHLY and FYNNEI. This CDR3 is 19 amino acids long.

The chain joins TRBV2 to TRBJ1-5; D gene ambiguous. The CDR3 covers 13 residues. Per the germline V gene, CDR1 is SNHLY and CDR2 is FYNNEI. With 8 bases removed from V and 1 base from J, the gap between germline ends came to 9 bases. CDR3 protein: CASGDGSNQPQHF. CDR3 DNA sequence: TGTGCCAGCGGCGACGGGAGCAATCAGCCCCAGCATTTT.

V is TRBV28 and J is TRBJ1-3, with D unclear. This CDR3 is built from 15 residues. Germline assignment: CDR1 MDHEN and CDR2 SYDVKM. The ends were cut back, 4 bases at V and 3 bases at J, with 13 bases in the middle. CDR3 in DNA: TGTGCCAGCAGTTCGAGCGCGGAGTTTGGAAACACCATATATTTT. The encoded protein is CASSSSAEFGNTIYF.

As regards this clone: Other DNA sequences in the same sample also yield this CDR3. The chain joins TRBV7-9 to TRBJ2-1; D is possibly TRBD2 (5 bases). Trimming took off 4 bases at V and 0 bases at J, with 10 bases between the two ends. CDR1 and CDR2 (germline): SEHNR, FQNEAQ (reference sequence). There are 15 residues in the CDR3. Here the CDR3 DNA reads TGTGCCAGCAGCTACGGGCTAGCCTCCTACAATGAGCAGTTCTTC. This codes for CASSYGLASYNEQFF.

This sequence joins TRBV27 and TRBJ2-5; D call uncertain. Trimming cost V 3 bases and J 1 base, with 12 bases left between them. Germline lookup yields CDR1 MNHEY and CDR2 SMNVEV (reference sequence). The CDR3 is made up of 15 amino acids. The CDR3 here is CASSLLGGSQETQYF. Written as DNA, the CDR3 is TGTGCCAGCAGTTTGCTAGGTGGCAGCCAAGAGACCCAGTACTTC.

The chain couples TRBV11-2 to TRBJ2-5; a possible D gene is TRBD2 (6 bases). The CDR3 is made up of 15 amino acids. Germline V CDR1 and CDR2: SGHAT, FQNNGV. V lost 3 bases and J lost 3, with 14 bases in between. The CDR3 DNA is TGTGCCAGCAGCTTTGGGTCTTCGGGAGAAGAGACCCAGTACTTC. Translated, it gives CASSFGSSGEETQYF.

V is TRBV11-2 and J is TRBJ2-7; no clear D gene. Trimming took 5 bases from V and 6 from J, leaving 14 bases between them. CDR1 is SGHAT, CDR2 FQNNGV, per germline. The CDR3 extends over 13 amino acids. The CDR3 loop reads CASSPLLTGEQYF. CDR3 DNA: TGTGCCAGCAGCCCCCTCCTGACGGGCGAGCAGTACTTC. The full variable domain, its missing parts supplied by reference TRBV11-2 and TRBJ2-7, is EAGVAQSPRYKIIEKRQSVAFWCNPISGHATLYWYQQILGQGPKLLIQFQNNGVVDDSQLPKDRFSAERLKGVDSTLKIQPAKLEDSAVYLCASSPLLTGEQYFGPGTRLTVT.

The V gene is TRBV9, the J gene TRBJ2-2; the D gene is possibly TRBD2 (6 bases). Trimming pared 0 bases from V and 2 bases from J, leaving 14 bases between. The CDR3 is made up of 17 amino acids. From germline, CDR1 is SGDLS and CDR2 YYNGEE. As DNA, the CDR3 is TGTGCCAGCAGCGTAGAGGTTAGCGGAACCAACACCGGGGAGCTGTTTTTT. It specifies CASSVEVSGTNTGELFF.

The J gene is TRBJ2-7, the V gene TRBV6-1; 8 bases fit TRBD1. Trimming removed 3 bases from V and 3 bases from J; junction bases left unmatched: 10. Looked up from germline, CDR1 is MNHNS and CDR2 is SASEGT. The CDR3 contains 16 residues. This CDR3 reads CASSELDRENYYEQYF. CDR3 bases: TGTGCCAGCAGTGAGCTGGACAGGGAGAACTACTACGAGCAGTACTTC.

This chain links TRBV4-1 with TRBJ2-5, with 8 bases identical to TRBD2. V dropped 5 bases and J dropped 5; count of bases not matched to a gene: 10. Germline loops: CDR1 MGHRA, CDR2 YSYEKL. There are 15 residues in the CDR3. This CDR3 is CASSTPGTRRETQYF. The CDR3 DNA reads TGCGCCAGCAGCACCCCCGGGACTAGAAGGGAGACCCAGTACTTC.

The chain has TRBV28 and TRBJ1-1; D gene unclear. CDR1 is MDHEN, CDR2 SYDVKM, per germline. V shed 4 bases and J shed 6 bases, with 12 bases lying between them. The CDR3 sequence is 13 residues long. CDR3 sequence: CASSSREVSEAFF. CDR3 in DNA: TGTGCCAGCAGTTCTCGTGAGGTCTCTGAAGCTTTCTTT.

The rearrangement uses TRBV27 and TRBJ2-3; D possibly corresponds to TRBD1 (6 bases). Trimming removed 3 bases at V and 10 bases at J, with 11 bases between. The germline CDR1 and CDR2 sequences are MNHEY and SMNVEV (reference sequence). CDR3 size: 12 residues. The CDR3 loop reads CASSLNRVAQYF. The DNA for the CDR3 is TGTGCCAGCAGTTTGAACAGGGTTGCGCAGTATTTT.

J is TRBJ2-7 and V is TRBV5-8; D possibly matches TRBD1 or TRBD2 (5 bases each). V was shortened by 7 bases and J by 5 bases, with 19 bases between the two germline ends. The CDR3 is 14 residues long. Germline loops: CDR1 SGHTS, CDR2 YDEGEE. The CDR3: CASPLREGLHEQYF. The CDR3 DNA reads as TGTGCCAGCCCGCTACGTGAGGGGCTCCACGAGCAGTACTTC.

This clone was detected once. J is TRBJ1-2 and V is TRBV5-1, with 8 bases that match TRBD1. This CDR3 region has 15 residues. The germline gives CDR1 SGHRS, CDR2 YFSETQ. With V trimmed by 4 bases and J by 5 bases, 10 bases remained unmatched. CDR3 sequence reads: CASSPGRTGLYGYTF. The CDR3 DNA reads TGCGCCAGCAGCCCCGGCCGGACAGGGCTGTATGGCTACACCTTC.

This chain joins TRBV10-1 and TRBJ2-1, with unresolved D. CDR3 length: 12 residues. From germline, CDR1 is WNHNN and CDR2 SYGVQD (reference sequence). V lost 8 bases and J lost 6, with 11 bases in between. The CDR3 loop is CASGTGGNEQFF. The CDR3 DNA sequence: TGCGCCAGCGGTACGGGCGGCAATGAGCAGTTCTTC.

The V and J genes are TRBV5-4 and TRBJ2-3; 7 bases map to TRBD2. The CDR3 length is 12 residues. V dropped 4 bases and J dropped 13; count of bases not matched to a gene: 9. CDR1 is SGHNT, CDR2 YYREEE, per germline (reference sequence). CDR3 in amino acids: CASSPPAGREYF. In DNA form, the CDR3 reads TGTGCCAGCAGCCCTCCAGCGGGGAGAGAGTATTTT.

The chain couples TRBV5-6 to TRBJ1-5; weak D call: TRBD1 (5 bases). Germline V gene data show CDR1 as SGHDT and CDR2 as YYEEEE. This CDR3 spans 13 amino acids. The ends were cut back, 2 bases at V and 7 bases at J, with 10 bases in the middle. The CDR3 nucleotides read TGTGCCAGCAGCTTTGGGGGGTACCAGCCCCAGCATTTT. Its translation is CASSFGGYQPQHF.

The gene calls are TRBV9 and TRBJ2-1; D call uncertain. Germline loops: CDR1 SGDLS, CDR2 YYNGEE. This CDR3 is 15 amino acids long. The V gene lost 3 bases and the J gene lost 1 base, with 11 bases spanning the gap. The DNA for the CDR3 is TGTGCCAGCAGCGGCCTTATTAGTTCCTACAATGAGCAGTTCTTC. Amino acid sequence: CASSGLISSYNEQFF.

The V call is TRBV25-1, the J call TRBJ1-6; no clear D gene. CDR1 MGHDK and CDR2 SYGVNS come from the germline V gene. This CDR3 contains 13 residues. The ends were cut back, 8 bases at V and 12 bases at J, with 17 bases in the middle. As DNA, the CDR3 is TGTGCCAGCGCTGGTGGGTCCGTCCTACCCCTCCACTTT. Residues: CASAGGSVLPLHF.